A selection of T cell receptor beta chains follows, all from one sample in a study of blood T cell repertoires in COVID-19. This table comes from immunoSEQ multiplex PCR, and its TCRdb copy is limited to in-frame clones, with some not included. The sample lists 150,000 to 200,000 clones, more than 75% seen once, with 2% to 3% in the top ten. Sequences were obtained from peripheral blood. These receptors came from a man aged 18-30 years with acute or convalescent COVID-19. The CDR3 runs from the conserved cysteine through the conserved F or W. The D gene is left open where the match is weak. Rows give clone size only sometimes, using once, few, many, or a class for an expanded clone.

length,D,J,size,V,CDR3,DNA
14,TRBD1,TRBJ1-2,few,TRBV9,CASSAQGGYYGYTF,TGTGCCAGCAGCGCGCAGGGGGGATACTATGGCTACACCTTC
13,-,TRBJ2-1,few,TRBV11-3,CASSLDWNHEQFF,TGTGCCAGCAGCCTGGACTGGAACCATGAGCAGTTCTTC
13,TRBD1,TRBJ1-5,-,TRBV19,CALGTGGGQPQHF,TGTGCACTTGGGACAGGGGGAGGTCAGCCCCAGCATTTT
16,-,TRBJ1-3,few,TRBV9,CASSVEGLFSGNTIYF,TGTGCCAGCAGCGTAGAGGGACTCTTTTCTGGAAACACCATATATTTT
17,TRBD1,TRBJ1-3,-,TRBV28,CASSSAGTGVMGNTIYF,TGTGCCAGCAGTTCAGCCGGGACAGGGGTGATGGGAAACACCATATATTTT
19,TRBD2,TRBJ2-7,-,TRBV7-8,CASSTPGTSGSQTWGEQYF,TGTGCCAGCAGCACCCCCGGGACTAGCGGGAGTCAGACTTGGGGAGAGCAGTACTTC
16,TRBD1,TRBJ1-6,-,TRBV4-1,CASSQEGDRVWSPLHF,TGCGCCAGCAGCCAAGAGGGGGACAGGGTCTGGTCACCCCTCCACTTT
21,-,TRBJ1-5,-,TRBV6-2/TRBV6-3,CASSYPSQSGGEVRGNQPQHF,TGTGCCAGCAGTTACCCGTCTCAATCGGGGGGCGAGGTTCGAGGCAATCAGCCCCAGCATTTT
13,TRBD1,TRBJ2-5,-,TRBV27,CASSFGQGRTQYF,TGTGCCAGCAGTTTCGGACAGGGCCGGACCCAGTACTTC
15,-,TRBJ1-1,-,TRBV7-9,CASSFVGRENTEAFF,TGTGCCAGCAGCTTCGTCGGCAGGGAGAACACTGAAGCTTTCTTT
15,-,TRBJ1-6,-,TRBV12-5,CASGLGDRINSPLHF,TGTGCTAGTGGTTTGGGTGACAGGATAAATTCACCCCTCCACTTT
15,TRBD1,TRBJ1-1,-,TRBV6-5,CASSSPTGGRTEAFF,TGTGCCAGCAGTTCACCGACAGGGGGGAGGACTGAAGCTTTCTTT
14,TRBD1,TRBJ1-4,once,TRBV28,CASSSGTGVGKLFF,TGTGCCAGCAGTTCCGGGACAGGGGTTGGAAAACTGTTTTTT
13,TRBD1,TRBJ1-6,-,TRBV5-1,CASSTGQVSPLHF,TGCGCCAGCAGCACGGGACAGGTTTCACCCCTCCACTTT
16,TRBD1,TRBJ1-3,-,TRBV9,CASSTRSQGAGNTIYF,TGTGCCAGCAGCACCCGTTCACAGGGGGCCGGAAACACCATATATTTT
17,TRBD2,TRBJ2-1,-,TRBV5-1,CASSPGTSGVYYNEQFF,TGCGCCAGCAGCCCCGGGACTAGCGGGGTATATTACAATGAGCAGTTCTTC
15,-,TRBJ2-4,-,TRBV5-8,CASSLYEGGKNIQYF,TGTGCCAGCAGCCTCTATGAAGGAGGCAAAAACATTCAGTACTTC
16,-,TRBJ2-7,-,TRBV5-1,CASSSWTGLSSYEQYF,TGCGCCAGCAGCTCATGGACGGGATTAAGCTCCTACGAGCAGTACTTC
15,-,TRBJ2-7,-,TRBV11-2,CASSQAFKVSYEQYF,TGTGCCAGCAGCCAAGCATTTAAAGTTTCCTACGAGCAGTACTTC
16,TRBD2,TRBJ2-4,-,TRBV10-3,CAISDSTSGGQNIQYF,TGTGCCATCAGTGATTCGACTAGCGGGGGTCAAAACATTCAGTACTTC
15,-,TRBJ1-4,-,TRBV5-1,CASSLGLASNEKLFF,TGCGCCAGCAGCTTGGGACTCGCCTCTAATGAAAAACTGTTTTTT
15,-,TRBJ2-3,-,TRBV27,CASSLLGQRTDTQYF,TGTGCCAGCAGTTTATTAGGACAGAGGACAGATACGCAGTATTTT
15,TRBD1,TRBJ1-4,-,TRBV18,CASSRGTGPNEKLFF,TGTGCCAGCTCACGTGGGACAGGGCCTAATGAAAAACTGTTTTTT
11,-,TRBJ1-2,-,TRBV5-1,CASRDIYGYTF,TGCGCCAGCAGGGACATCTATGGCTACACCTTC
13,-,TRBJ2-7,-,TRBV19,CASRAAADYEQYF,TGTGCCAGTAGGGCAGCGGCGGACTACGAGCAGTACTTC
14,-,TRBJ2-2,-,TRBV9,CASSGTLNTGELFF,TGTGCCAGCAGCGGGACACTGAACACCGGGGAGCTGTTTTTT
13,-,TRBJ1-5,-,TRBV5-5,CASSLFPFQPQHF,TGTGCCAGCAGCTTGTTCCCTTTTCAGCCCCAGCATTTT
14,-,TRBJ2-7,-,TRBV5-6,CASSRTESSYEQYF,TGTGCCAGCAGCAGGACAGAAAGCTCCTACGAGCAGTACTTC